The entry that follows covers one T cell receptor beta chain sequence. This CDR3 contains 14 residues. After removal of 2 bases from V and 4 bases from J, the junction contained 4 bases not matched to a gene. Germline loops: CDR1 MDHEN, CDR2 SYDVKM. The sample is drawn from a study of cytotoxic CD8 clonotypes in ibrutinib-treated CLL. At the level of the study: IGHV unmutated 17 to 18; relapsed/refractory about a dozen; treatment-naive over 14. Response samples were drawn at a median of approximately 11 months of treatment, range 6 to 36. Samples had a mean of approximately 240,000 productive templates and almost 95,000 productive rearrangements.

Assay used: immunoSEQ multiplex PCR; TCRdb lists only in-frame clones, some missing. In the table there are about 160,000 clones, roughly four fifths of which are singletons. The sample consisted of PBMCs, taken after 24 months of ibrutinib treatment. The chain is built from TRBV28 and TRBJ2-7; 8 bases are a match to TRBD2. The TCR comes from a human donor with chronic lymphocytic leukemia. The CDR3 nucleotides are TGTGCCAGCAGTTTAAACGGGAGGGGGTACGAGCAGTACTTC. Translating gives CASSLNGRGYEQYF.